The next 6 T cell receptor beta chains were all read from a single sample in a study of blood T cell repertoires in COVID-19. Using immunoSEQ multiplex PCR, the repertoire was profiled, and TCRdb retains in-frame clones only, with some absent. The data hold roughly 380,000 clones, with about 89% observed a single time. The sequenced sample consisted of peripheral blood. The receptors here all came from a woman aged 35 to 49 with COVID-19, enrolled during active disease.

The chain employs TRBV7-3 and TRBJ1-1; the match to TRBD1 covers 10 bases. Trimming removed 5 bases from V and 6 bases from J; junction bases left unmatched: 9. The CDR3 is 15 amino acids. From germline, CDR1 is SGHTA and CDR2 FQGTGA. In nucleotides, the CDR3 is TGTGCCAGCAGCAAACAGACAGGGGGCATATCTGAAGCTTTCTTT. Its protein is CASSKQTGGISEAFF. The complete variable domain, with remaining parts taken from reference TRBV7-3 and TRBJ1-1, reads GAGVSQTPSNKVTEKGKYVELRCDPISGHTALYWYRQSLGQGPEFLIYFQGTGAADDSGLPNDRFFAVRPEGSVSTLKIQRTERGDSAVYLCASSKQTGGISEAFFGQGTRLTVV.

This sequence joins TRBV7-2 and TRBJ1-3; D remains unclear. With 5 bases removed from V and 0 bases from J, the gap between germline ends came to 8 bases. This CDR3 is built from 14 residues. The germline gives CDR1 SGHTA, CDR2 FQGNSA. The CDR3 DNA reads TGTGCCAGCAGCGGGCCAGTCTCTGGAAACACCATATATTTT. Protein sequence: CASSGPVSGNTIYF. Using reference TRBV7-2 and TRBJ1-3 for the parts outside the CDR3, the full variable domain is GAGVSQSPSNKVTEKGKDVELRCDPISGHTALYWYRQSLGQGLEFLIYFQGNSAPDKSGLPSDRFSAERTGGSVSTLTIQRTQQEDSAVYLCASSGPVSGNTIYFGEGSWLTVV.

The J gene is TRBJ2-6, the V gene TRBV19, with D maybe TRBD1 (5 bases). Germline loops: CDR1 LNHDA, CDR2 SQIVND (reference sequence). This CDR3 region has 17 residues. Trimming took off 5 bases at V and 4 bases at J, with 18 bases between the two ends. Here the CDR3 reads CASSAWGRVSGANVLTF. CDR3 coding DNA: TGTGCCAGTAGTGCCTGGGGCAGGGTCTCAGGGGCCAACGTCCTGACTTTC.

The rearrangement uses TRBV24-1 and TRBJ2-6, with 7 positions matching TRBD1. V trimming: 4 bases; J trimming: 2 bases; junction bases outside the gene matches: 10. The CDR3 consists of 18 residues. Germline values: CDR1 KGHDR, CDR2 SFDVKD. CDR3 in DNA: TGTGCCACCAGTGACCCCTACAGGGGAAGGACTGGGGCCAACGTCCTGACTTTC. Its translation: CATSDPYRGRTGANVLTF.

The chain has TRBV30 and TRBJ2-5; the D is unclear. V was pared by 4 bases and J by 1 base, with 10 bases between. Germline CDR1 is GTSNPN and CDR2 is SVGIG (reference sequence). The CDR3 contains 13 residues. CDR3 bases: TGTGCCTGGAAAATGGAGATCCAAGAGACCCAGTACTTC. The encoded protein is CAWKMEIQETQYF.

The CDR3 reads CASSSPGDSRPYEQYF. The DNA of the CDR3 is TGTGCCAGTAGTAGTCCCGGGGATAGTAGGCCCTACGAGCAGTACTTC. The genes are TRBV19 and TRBJ2-7; D perhaps matches TRBD2 (5 bases). V was trimmed by 4 bases and J by 2 bases, leaving 18 bases between them. Per germline, CDR1 LNHDA and CDR2 SQIVND (reference sequence). The CDR3 covers 16 residues. The variable domain in full, completed from reference TRBV19 and TRBJ2-7, reads DGGITQSPKYLFRKEGQNVTLSCEQNLNHDAMYWYRQDPGQGLRLIYYSQIVNDFQKGDIAEGYSVSREKKESFPLTVTSAQKNPTAFYLCASSSPGDSRPYEQYFGPGTRLTVT.